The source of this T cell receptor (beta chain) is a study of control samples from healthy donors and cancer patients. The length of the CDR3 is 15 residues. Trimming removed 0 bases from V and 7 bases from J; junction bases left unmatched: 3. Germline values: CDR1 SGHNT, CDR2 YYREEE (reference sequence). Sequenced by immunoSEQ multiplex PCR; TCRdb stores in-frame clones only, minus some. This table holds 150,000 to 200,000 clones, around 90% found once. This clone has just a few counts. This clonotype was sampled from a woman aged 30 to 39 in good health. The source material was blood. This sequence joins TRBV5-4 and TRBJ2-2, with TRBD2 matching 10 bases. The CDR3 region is CASSLERGGLGELFF. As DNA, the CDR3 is TGTGCCAGCAGCTTGGAGCGGGGGGGCCTCGGGGAGCTGTTTTTT. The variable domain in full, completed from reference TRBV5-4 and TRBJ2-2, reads ETGVTQSPTHLIKTRGQQVTLRCSSQSGHNTVSWYQQALGQGPQFIFQYYREEENGRGNFPPRFSGLQFPNYSSELNVNALELDDSALYLCASSLERGGLGELFFGEGSRLTVL.